The 27 T cell receptor beta chains below all came from one sample that was sequenced in a study of metastatic and nonmetastatic thyroid tumors. Each patient went into thyroid surgery without having received any treatment. With MiXCR, TCRdb called clones anew from the PCR reads. The sample lists roughly 10,000 clones, under 25% occurring once. The specimen sequenced was adjacent normal tissue. These receptors all stem from a female donor with papillary thyroid cancer or a benign thyroid nodule (not recorded which). Some clones in this sample may be carry-over from other donors' samples.

This clone has more than one count but fewer than ten. V is TRBV6-1 and J is TRBJ1-2; no reliable D call. The CDR3 is 13 amino acids. Trimming took off 6 bases at V and 4 bases at J, with 12 bases between the two ends. Per germline, CDR1 MNHNS and CDR2 SASEGT. The CDR3: CASSLRSSYGYTF. The CDR3 coding sequence is TGTGCCAGCAGCCTAAGGTCCTCCTATGGCTACACCTTC.

This clone appeared many times. CDR3 in amino acids: CASSLAGGGVSTDTQYF. The CDR3 DNA sequence: TGTGCCAGCAGTTTAGCGGGTGGAGGGGTAAGCACAGATACGCAGTATTTT. V gene TRBV12-3 or TRBV12-4 combines with J gene TRBJ2-3, with D tentatively TRBD2 (6 bases). The CDR3 extends over 17 amino acids. Trimming took 0 bases from V and 0 from J, leaving 13 bases between them.

The chain links TRBV9 to TRBJ2-3, with a possible D match to TRBD2 (6 bases). This CDR3 region has 17 residues. From germline, CDR1 is SGDLS and CDR2 YYNGEE. V was clipped by 0 bases and J by 6 bases, with 20 bases between them. The CDR3 region is CASSVGGGSAVVDTQYF. The CDR3 DNA sequence: TGTGCCAGCAGCGTAGGTGGGGGGTCGGCCGTCGTCGATACGCAGTATTTT.

In this sample, this clone turned up a few times. The chain combines TRBV6-1 with TRBJ2-7, with a weak D call TRBD2 (6 bases). With 5 bases removed from V and 2 bases from J, the gap between germline ends came to 13 bases. From germline, CDR1 is MNHNS and CDR2 SASEGT. This CDR3 spans 14 amino acids. In DNA form, the CDR3 reads TGTGCCAGCAGTCCGGGACTTGCAGCCTACGAGCAGTACTTC. Translation: CASSPGLAAYEQYF.

This clone has at least ten counts. The gene calls are TRBV5-6 and TRBJ1-1; tentative D call: TRBD1 (5 bases). Between the trimmed V and J ends, which lost 5 bases and 6 bases, there was a span of 11 bases. CDR1 is SGHDT and CDR2 is YYEEEE in the germline V gene. CDR3 length: 12 amino acids. The CDR3 sequence: CASSRKGPEAFF. In nucleotides, the CDR3 is TGTGCCAGCAGTCGGAAGGGGCCTGAAGCTTTCTTT.

In the case of this clone: One end of the junction does not line up with germline, which may come from a read error. CDR3 protein: CASSLDMAGDTIDF. CDR3 nucleotides: TGTGCCAGCAGTCTCGACATGGCTGGAGACACCATAGATTTT. The genes are TRBV6-2 or TRBV6-3 and TRBJ1-3; D gene ambiguous. From germline, CDR1 is MNHEY and CDR2 SVGEGT. This CDR3 is built from 14 residues.

This clone was recorded many times. The V call is TRBV5-1, the J call TRBJ2-4; a possible D gene is TRBD1 (6 bases). Germline values: CDR1 SGHRS, CDR2 YFSETQ. V was shortened by 0 bases and J by 9 bases, with 16 bases between the two germline ends. The CDR3 length is 15 residues. CDR3 in amino acids: CASSLAAGAMSIQYF. CDR3 bases: TGCGCCAGCAGCTTGGCGGCAGGGGCGATGAGCATTCAGTACTTC.

This CDR3 is CSARELGGGNTIYF. Here the CDR3 DNA reads TGCAGTGCTAGAGAATTGGGCGGAGGAAACACCATATATTTT. The chain employs TRBV20-1 and TRBJ1-3; unclear D gene. The CDR3 runs 14 residues. V lost 0 bases and J 4 bases, leaving 10 bases between the germline ends. Germline V lookup: CDR1 DFQATT, CDR2 SNEGSKA (reference sequence).

This clone was seen repeatedly, ten times or more. This chain joins TRBV9 and TRBJ2-1; 7 bases agree with TRBD2. This CDR3 is 16 amino acids long. From germline, CDR1 is SGDLS and CDR2 YYNGEE. V trimming: 4 bases; J trimming: 3 bases; junction bases outside the gene matches: 10. The CDR3 DNA is TGTGCCAGCAGCCCTGGTTCTAGCGGACACTACAATGAGCAGTTCTTC. Translating gives CASSPGSSGHYNEQFF.

Many counts were recorded for this clone. The chain joins TRBV5-6 to TRBJ2-7; either TRBD1 or TRBD2 may supply D (7 bases each). The ends were cut back, 5 bases at V and 5 bases at J, with 20 bases in the middle. CDR3 length equals 15 residues. Looked up from germline, CDR1 is SGHDT and CDR2 is YYEEEE. The CDR3 DNA reads TGTGCCAGCAGGTCTCCAGGGGGGGGTCTAAACGAGCAGTACTTC. Translating it yields CASRSPGGGLNEQYF.

The CDR3 here is CASSTPWGGPLHF. CDR3 bases: TGTGCCAGCAGCACTCCGTGGGGGGGACCCCTCCACTTT. The gene calls are TRBV6-1 and TRBJ1-6; perhaps TRBD1 as D (5 bases). Per the germline V gene, CDR1 is MNHNS and CDR2 is SASEGT. The V end was cut by 6 bases, the J end by 12 bases, with 15 bases between. CDR3 length equals 13 residues.

Many counts were recorded for this clone. This chain joins TRBV11-2 and TRBJ1-3, with D perhaps TRBD1 (5 bases). Germline V lookup: CDR1 SGHAT, CDR2 FQNNGV. This CDR3 has 17 amino acids. Between the trimmed V and J ends, which lost 0 bases and 7 bases, there was a span of 19 bases. CDR3 DNA: TGTGCCAGCAGCTTAGAAGGGATCCTGGGACCGGGGAACACCATATATTTT. Translating gives CASSLEGILGPGNTIYF.

The chain combines TRBV5-1 with TRBJ1-1, with D possibly TRBD1 on 5 matching bases. The CDR3 runs to 14 residues. Trimming stripped 3 bases from V and 2 bases from J, with 11 bases between. Germline CDR1 reads SGHRS; CDR2 reads YFSETQ. The CDR3 DNA is TGCGCCAGCAGCTCCGCGGGACTTAACACTGAAGCTTTCTTT. It encodes CASSSAGLNTEAFF.

This clone was observed many times. This chain uses TRBV16 with TRBJ1-1, with 8 bases matching TRBD1. Germline V gene data show CDR1 as KGHSY and CDR2 as FQNENV. J lost 1 base, V lost 2 bases, and 6 bases had no gene match. This CDR3 contains 16 residues. CDR3 DNA sequence: TGTGCCAGCAGCCAACGCAGGACAGGGAAGAACACTGAAGCTTTCTTT. Protein sequence: CASSQRRTGKNTEAFF.

This clone was detected a few times. The chain is built from TRBV15 and TRBJ1-2, with 7 bases identical to TRBD1. CDR1 is LNHNV, CDR2 YYDKDF, per germline (reference sequence). The trim removed 3 bases at V and 4 bases at J, leaving 8 bases unmatched. The length of the CDR3 is 15 residues. CDR3 region: CATSSRGTAAYGYTF. The CDR3 coding sequence is TGTGCCACCAGCAGCCGCGGGACAGCGGCCTATGGCTACACCTTC.

On this clone: This may come from a read error, since a much larger clone is one base off. The rearrangement links TRBV5-4 to TRBJ2-7, with D maybe TRBD2 (5 bases). The CDR3 spans 17 residues. Germline lookup yields CDR1 SGHNT and CDR2 YYREEE (reference sequence). As DNA, the CDR3 is TGTGCCATCAGCTTGGCGTCTTTGGCGGGCTGCACCTACGAGCAGTACTTC. Protein sequence: CAISLASLAGCTYEQYF.

This clone was recorded at least ten times. V and J are TRBV20-1 and TRBJ2-4; 8 bases are shared with TRBD2. CDR1 is DFQATT and CDR2 is SNEGSKA in the germline V gene (reference sequence). The J segment lost 3 bases and the V segment lost 0 bases, leaving 13 bases of the junction unmatched. The length of the CDR3 is 18 residues. This CDR3 reads CSARDRGGTATLKNIQYF. DNA of the CDR3: TGCAGTGCTAGAGATCGCGGGGGGACGGCGACGCTCAAAAACATTCAGTACTTC.

This clone is termed medium-sized. The chain is built from TRBV2 and TRBJ1-1; D gene unclear. V shed 5 bases and J shed 2 bases, with 9 bases lying between them. The CDR3 extends over 13 amino acids. Germline V gene data show CDR1 as SNHLY and CDR2 as FYNNEI. The CDR3 DNA reads as TGTGCCAGCAGTTCGGACCATAACACTGAAGCTTTCTTT. Protein: CASSSDHNTEAFF.

In its sample, this clone was seen many times. The chain joins TRBV5-4 to TRBJ1-4; D unresolved. Germline V gene lookup returns CDR1 SGHNT and CDR2 YYREEE (reference sequence). V was cut by 4 bases and J by 4 bases, with 17 bases left in between. The CDR3 extends over 16 amino acids. CDR3 nucleotides: TGTGCCAGCAGCATTGGAGGTATACACAATAATGAAAAACTGTTTTTT. This encodes CASSIGGIHNNEKLFF.

The rearrangement links TRBV27 to TRBJ1-5; D is possibly TRBD1 (6 bases). The V gene lost 3 bases and the J gene lost 3 bases, with 18 bases spanning the gap. CDR3 length equals 17 residues. From germline, CDR1 is MNHEY and CDR2 SMNVEV (reference sequence). The CDR3 nucleotides read TGTGCCAGCAGTTTTGCGGCCGGGACATTGGTCAATCAGCCCCAGCATTTT. It is translated as CASSFAAGTLVNQPQHF.

This clone is medium-sized in the sample. V usage is TRBV7-9 and J usage is TRBJ2-7; 14 bases are shared with TRBD2. The ends lost 5 bases at V and 2 bases at J; junction bases unmatched: 5. The germline gives CDR1 SEHNR, CDR2 FQNEAQ (reference sequence). The CDR3 has 16 residues. The CDR3 loop is CASSRGTSGSPYEQYF. Here the CDR3 DNA reads TGTGCCAGCAGCCGCGGGACTAGCGGGAGCCCCTACGAGCAGTACTTC.

In its sample, this clone ranks as medium-sized. The V gene is TRBV6-1, the J gene TRBJ2-3; 12 bases align to TRBD2. This CDR3 comprises 15 residues. From germline, CDR1 is MNHNS and CDR2 SASEGT. With 5 bases clipped from V and 6 bases from J, the junction kept 6 bases outside the gene matches. In DNA form, the CDR3 reads TGTGCCAGCAGTAGAGGACTAGCGGGGAGGGATACGCAGTATTTT. It encodes CASSRGLAGRDTQYF.

This clone came up a few times. This chain connects TRBV28 to TRBJ1-1; 11 nucleotides match TRBD1. Germline CDR1 reads MDHEN; CDR2 reads SYDVKM. CDR3 length: 15 residues. V lost 6 bases to trimming and J lost 5 bases; unmatched junction nucleotides: 8. The CDR3 DNA reads TGTGCCAGCAGGTTCCTCCGGGACAGGGGGACTGAAGCTTTCTTT. Translated: CASRFLRDRGTEAFF.

Turning to this clone: One end of the junction varies from germline; a read error may be responsible. The rearrangement joins TRBV6-1 to TRBJ1-4; 7 bases are a match to TRBD1. The length of the CDR3 is 16 residues. Germline CDR1 MNHNS, CDR2 SASEGT. The CDR3 nucleotides read TGTGCCAGACACCGTCGAGGGGGCAGGACTAATGAAAGACTGTTTTTT. As protein: CARHRRGGRTNERLFF.

This clone was detected ten times or more. The DNA of the CDR3 is TGTGCCACCACAGGGGCATCGGATACGCAGTATTTT. It codes for CATTGASDTQYF. This chain connects TRBV24-1 to TRBJ2-3; weak D call: TRBD1 (6 bases). This CDR3 has 12 residues. CDR1 is KGHDR, CDR2 SFDVKD, per germline. The V end lost 8 bases, the J end lost 6 bases, and 11 bases lay between the germline ends.

The chain employs TRBV6-1 and TRBJ1-2; 9 positions match TRBD1. Trimming removed 6 bases from V and 6 bases from J; junction bases left unmatched: 8. CDR3 size: 14 residues. Germline V CDR1 and CDR2: MNHNS, SASEGT. The CDR3 here is CASSPTGGGNGYTF. DNA of the CDR3: TGTGCCAGCAGCCCTACAGGGGGCGGTAATGGCTACACCTTC.

This clone appeared a few times. The V gene is TRBV6-2 or TRBV6-3, the J gene TRBJ1-5; 8 nucleotides align to TRBD1. V shed 7 bases and J 7 bases; nucleotides not matched to a gene: 12. From germline, CDR1 is MNHEY and CDR2 SVGEGT. The CDR3 spans 15 residues. CDR3 protein: CASNPRGTGGQPQHF. CDR3 in DNA: TGTGCCAGCAACCCTCGGGGGACAGGAGGCCAGCCCCAGCATTTT.